The sequence of this T cell receptor (beta chain) was determined in a study of T cells in localized non-small cell lung cancer. Study conclusions and caveats: Higher blood T cell density went with longer overall survival. Since sequencing was restricted to only one region of the tumor, intratumor heterogeneity remains a possibility. Uninvolved nearby lung showed the greatest T cell clonality, exceeding that found in tumor. Out of the top 100 tumor clones, a median approximately 57 were seen in adjacent lung.

This CDR3 has 15 amino acids. Germline assignment: CDR1 MNHGY and CDR2 SAAAGT. J was trimmed by 0 bases and V by 10 bases; bases with no gene match: 5. Using immunoSEQ multiplex PCR, the repertoire was profiled, and TCRdb retains in-frame clones only, with some absent. The table has 960 or so clones, 21% seen once. This clone has only a few counts. Its antigen is unknown. The sequence came from a male donor older than 55 with stage III lung adenocarcinoma. Specimen: normal lung tissue next to the tumor, collected before any cancer treatment. The chain employs TRBV6-8 and TRBJ2-3; 12 nucleotides agree with TRBD2. In DNA form, the CDR3 reads TGTGCCACCCGGACTAGCGGGATAAGCACAGATACGCAGTATTTT. It yields the protein CATRTSGISTDTQYF.